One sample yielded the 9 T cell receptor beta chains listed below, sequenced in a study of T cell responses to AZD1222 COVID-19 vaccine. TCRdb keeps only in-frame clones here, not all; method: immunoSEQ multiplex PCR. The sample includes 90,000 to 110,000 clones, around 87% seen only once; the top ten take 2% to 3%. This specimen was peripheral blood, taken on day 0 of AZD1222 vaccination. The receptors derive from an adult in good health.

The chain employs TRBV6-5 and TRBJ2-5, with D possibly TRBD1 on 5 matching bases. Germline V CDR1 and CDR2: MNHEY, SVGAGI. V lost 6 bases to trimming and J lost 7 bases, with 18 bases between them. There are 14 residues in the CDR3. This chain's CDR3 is CASRDTGRVRTQYF. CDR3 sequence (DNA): TGTGCCAGCAGAGATACAGGAAGAGTACGGACCCAGTACTTC.

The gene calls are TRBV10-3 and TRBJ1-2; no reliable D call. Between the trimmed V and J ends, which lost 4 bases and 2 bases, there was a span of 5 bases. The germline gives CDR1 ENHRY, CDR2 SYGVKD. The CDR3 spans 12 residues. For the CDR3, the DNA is TGTGCCATCAGTGGGCAGAACTATGGCTACACCTTC. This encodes CAISGQNYGYTF.

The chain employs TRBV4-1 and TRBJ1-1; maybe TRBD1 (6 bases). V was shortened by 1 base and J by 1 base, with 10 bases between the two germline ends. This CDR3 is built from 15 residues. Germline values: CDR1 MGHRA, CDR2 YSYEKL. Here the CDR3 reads CASSQGYRANTEAFF. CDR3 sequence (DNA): TGCGCCAGCAGCCAAGGATACAGGGCGAACACTGAAGCTTTCTTT.

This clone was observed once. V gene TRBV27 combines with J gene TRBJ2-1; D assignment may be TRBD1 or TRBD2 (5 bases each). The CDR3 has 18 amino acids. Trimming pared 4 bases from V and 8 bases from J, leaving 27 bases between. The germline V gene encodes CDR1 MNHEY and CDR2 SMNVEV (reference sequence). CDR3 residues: CASSSRASGTPYGDEQFF. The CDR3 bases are TGTGCCAGCAGTTCACGCGCCTCCGGGACGCCTTACGGCGATGAGCAGTTCTTC.

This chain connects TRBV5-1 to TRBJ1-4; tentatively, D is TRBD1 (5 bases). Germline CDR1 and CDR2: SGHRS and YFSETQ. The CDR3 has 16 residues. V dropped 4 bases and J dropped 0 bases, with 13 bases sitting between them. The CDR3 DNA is TGCGCCAGCAGCCCCCGGTGGGGCTCAACTAATGAAAAACTGTTTTTT. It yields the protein CASSPRWGSTNEKLFF.

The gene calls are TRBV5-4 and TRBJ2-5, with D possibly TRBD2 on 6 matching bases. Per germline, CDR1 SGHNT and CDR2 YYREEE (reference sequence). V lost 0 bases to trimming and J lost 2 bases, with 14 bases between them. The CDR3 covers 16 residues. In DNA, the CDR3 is TGTGCCAGCAGCTTGGAACCGGGGGACTTGCAAGAGACCCAGTACTTC. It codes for CASSLEPGDLQETQYF.

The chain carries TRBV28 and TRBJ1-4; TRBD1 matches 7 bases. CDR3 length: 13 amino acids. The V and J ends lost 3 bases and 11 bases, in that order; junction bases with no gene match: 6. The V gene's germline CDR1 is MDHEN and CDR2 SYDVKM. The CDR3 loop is CASSLFQGGKLFF. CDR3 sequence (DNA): TGTGCCAGCAGTTTGTTCCAGGGGGGGAAACTGTTTTTT. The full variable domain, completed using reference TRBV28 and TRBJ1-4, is DVKVTQSSRYLVKRTGEKVFLECVQDMDHENMFWYRQDPGLGLRLIYFSYDVKMKEKGDIPEGYSVSREKKERFSLILESASTNQTSMYLCASSLFQGGKLFFGSGTQLSVL.

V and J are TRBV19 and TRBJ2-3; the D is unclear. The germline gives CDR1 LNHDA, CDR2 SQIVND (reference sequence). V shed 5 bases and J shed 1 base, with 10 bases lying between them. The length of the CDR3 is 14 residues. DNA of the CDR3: TGTGCCAGTAGTGGTAGTAAGGGCACAGATACGCAGTATTTT. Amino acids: CASSGSKGTDTQYF. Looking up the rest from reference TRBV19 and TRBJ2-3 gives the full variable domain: DGGITQSPKYLFRKEGQNVTLSCEQNLNHDAMYWYRQDPGQGLRLIYYSQIVNDFQKGDIAEGYSVSREKKESFPLTVTSAQKNPTAFYLCASSGSKGTDTQYFGPGTRLTVL.

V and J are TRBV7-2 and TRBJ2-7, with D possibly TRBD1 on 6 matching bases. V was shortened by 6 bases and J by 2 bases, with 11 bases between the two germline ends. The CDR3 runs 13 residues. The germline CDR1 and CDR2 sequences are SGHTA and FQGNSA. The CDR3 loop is CASRGASTYEQYF. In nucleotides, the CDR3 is TGTGCCAGCAGGGGGGCCTCGACCTACGAGCAGTACTTC.